The entry below gives a single T cell receptor (beta chain) sequence along with its context. The data were produced by immunoSEQ multiplex PCR, yet TCRdb's version contains in-frame clones alone and is incomplete. The sample contains tens of thousands of clones, around 93% of which appear only once. The data derive from a study of T cell changes during pregnancy in multiple sclerosis. Trimming left V 5 bases short and J 6 bases short, with 17 bases between. Germline values: CDR1 SGHTA, CDR2 FQGNSA. This CDR3 is 14 amino acids long. The sequence was obtained from a female donor with multiple sclerosis, enrolled in a pregnancy study. The starting material was peripheral blood, obtained in the third trimester of pregnancy. The chain recombines TRBV7-2 with TRBJ2-7; possible D gene TRBD1, 5 bases. For the CDR3, the DNA is TGTGCCAGCAGCCAACCGGGCAGGGAAGTCGAGCAGTACTTC. It is translated as CASSQPGREVEQYF.